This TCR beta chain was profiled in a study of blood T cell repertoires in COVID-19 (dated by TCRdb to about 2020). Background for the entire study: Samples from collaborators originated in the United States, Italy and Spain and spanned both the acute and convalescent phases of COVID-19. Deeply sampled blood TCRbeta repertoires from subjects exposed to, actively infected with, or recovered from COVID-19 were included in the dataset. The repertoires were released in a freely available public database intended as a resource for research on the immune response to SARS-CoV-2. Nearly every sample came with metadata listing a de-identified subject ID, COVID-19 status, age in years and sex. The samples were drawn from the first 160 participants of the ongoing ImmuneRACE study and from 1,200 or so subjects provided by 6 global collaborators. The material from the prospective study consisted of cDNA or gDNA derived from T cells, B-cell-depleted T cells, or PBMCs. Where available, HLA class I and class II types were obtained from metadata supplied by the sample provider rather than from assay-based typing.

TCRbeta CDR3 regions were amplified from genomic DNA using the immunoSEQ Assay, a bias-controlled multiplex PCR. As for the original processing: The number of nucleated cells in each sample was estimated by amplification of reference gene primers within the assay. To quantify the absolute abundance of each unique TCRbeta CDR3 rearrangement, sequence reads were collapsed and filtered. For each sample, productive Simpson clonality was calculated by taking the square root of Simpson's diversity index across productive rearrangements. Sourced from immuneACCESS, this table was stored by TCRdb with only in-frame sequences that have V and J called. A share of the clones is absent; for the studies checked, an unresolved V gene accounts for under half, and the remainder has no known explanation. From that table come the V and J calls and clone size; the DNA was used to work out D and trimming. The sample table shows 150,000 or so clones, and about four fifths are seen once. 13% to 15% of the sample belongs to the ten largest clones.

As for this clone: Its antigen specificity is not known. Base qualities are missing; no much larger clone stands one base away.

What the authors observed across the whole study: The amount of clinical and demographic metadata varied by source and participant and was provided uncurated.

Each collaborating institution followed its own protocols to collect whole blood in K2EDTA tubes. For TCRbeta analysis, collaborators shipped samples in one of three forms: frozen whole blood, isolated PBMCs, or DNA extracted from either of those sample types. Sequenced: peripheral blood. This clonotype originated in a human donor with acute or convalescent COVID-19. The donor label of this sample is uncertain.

CDR3 reads: CASSPDTNYGYTF. The DNA sequence follows: TGTGCCAGCAGCCCGGACACTAACTATGGCTACACCTTC. The V and J genes are TRBV11-2 and TRBJ1-2, and TRBD1 may be the D gene, going by 5 matching bases. The junction shows trimming of 5 bases on V and 0 bases on J, plus 7 bases between the germline ends. From its cysteine to its phenylalanine, the CDR3 spans 13 amino acids. Only the CDR3 portion is preserved as DNA: 39 bases, with reading frame beginning at the first base. CDR1 and CDR2 (SGHAT, FQNNGV) derive from the germline V gene.